The present TCR beta chain was sequenced within a study of shared clonotypes between healthy human individuals. General study results and limits: The researchers took only blood, and tissue repertoires probably look different. Sequencing depth was expected to influence donor clonotype sharing. Donors were few, which limited the genetic and exposure-history diversity represented.

About this clone itself: Its antigen remains unidentified.

This CDR3 comprises 13 residues. Trimming pared 6 bases from V and 7 bases from J, leaving 15 bases between. The V gene's germline CDR1 is ENHRY and CDR2 SYGVKD. The assay was immunoSEQ multiplex PCR, and TCRdb's table has in-frame clones only and misses some. Among roughly 490,000 clones listed, about 80% were seen once. The TCR originated in a woman aged 35 to 49 in good health. Some clones in this sample may be carry-over from other donors' samples. The genes are TRBV10-3 and TRBJ1-2; D not certain. The specimen sequenced was PBMCs. The chain's CDR3 is CAIRPGEDSGYTF. The CDR3 nucleotides are TGTGCCATCAGGCCCGGGGAGGATAGTGGCTACACCTTC.